The 31 T cell receptor beta chains reported below all come from one sample, sequenced in a study of glioma-infiltrating T cells after dendritic cell vaccination. The sample's time point: after dendritic cell vaccination, including at tumor progression/relapse. Clones were sequenced by immunoSEQ multiplex PCR, and TCRdb holds only the in-frame ones, with some missing. This sample carries around 25,000 clones, roughly nine tenths of them seen once, and the ten largest clones take around 2.9%. The source material was blood, sampled after dendritic cell vaccination. The receptors here all came from a human donor with glioblastoma.

The gene calls are TRBV12-5 and TRBJ2-1, with 9 bases that match TRBD2. V lost 7 bases and J lost 10; bases outside the gene matches: 11. This CDR3 has 14 amino acids. CDR1 LGHNT and CDR2 FRNRAP come from the germline V gene. Here the CDR3 reads CASAMSGGLGEQFF. The CDR3 DNA reads TGTGCTAGTGCAATGAGCGGGGGGCTCGGGGAGCAGTTCTTC.

V usage is TRBV5-4 and J usage is TRBJ2-1, with a weak D call TRBD2 (5 bases). The CDR3 is made up of 13 amino acids. Trimming shortened V by 1 base and J by 5 bases, and 7 bases separated the two germline ends. The germline gives CDR1 SGHNT, CDR2 YYREEE (reference sequence). This CDR3 is CASSLSGNNEQFF. CDR3 bases: TGTGCCAGCAGCTTGAGCGGCAACAATGAGCAGTTCTTC.

The rearrangement uses TRBV1 and TRBJ2-5; the D call of TRBD1 is as the table states it, not checked on the DNA. TRBV1 is classified as a pseudogene. CDR3 length: 18 amino acids. DNA of the CDR3: TGCACCAGCAGCCAAGTCCACTCCCTTATGACAAACCAAGAGACCCAGTACTTC. Translated, it gives CTSSQVHSLMTNQETQYF.

The chain combines TRBV6-6 with TRBJ1-4; D unclear. Germline CDR1 MNHNY, CDR2 SVGAGI (reference sequence). With 6 bases removed from V and 8 bases from J, the gap between germline ends came to 7 bases. The CDR3 is 11 amino acids. Here the CDR3 reads CASRGGEKLFF. Here the CDR3 DNA reads TGTGCCAGCAGGGGCGGGGAAAAACTGTTTTTT.

The J gene is TRBJ2-5, the V gene TRBV7-9; D might be TRBD2 (6 bases). This CDR3 region has 14 residues. Germline V gene data show CDR1 as SEHNR and CDR2 as FQNEAQ (reference sequence). V was cut by 3 bases and J by 5 bases, with 13 bases left in between. The CDR3 DNA follows: TGTGCCAGCAGCTTCGGAGGGGAGTCGGAGACCCAGTACTTC. Translated, it gives CASSFGGESETQYF. Full variable domain (outside the CDR3, taken from reference TRBV7-9 and TRBJ2-5): DTGVSQNPRHKITKRGQNVTFRCDPISEHNRLYWYRQTLGQGPEFLTYFQNEAQLEKSRLLSDRFSAERPKGSFSTLEIQRTEQGDSAMYLCASSFGGESETQYFGPGTRLLVL.

This clone appeared once. V gene TRBV4-1 combines with J gene TRBJ1-6; D not resolved. The CDR3 is 13 amino acids. Germline CDR1 reads MGHRA; CDR2 reads YSYEKL. The ends were cut back, 2 bases at V and 7 bases at J, with 6 bases in the middle. In DNA form, the CDR3 reads TGCGCCAGCAGCCAAATTATGAATTCACCCCTCCACTTT. It encodes CASSQIMNSPLHF.

This clone occurred once. CDR3 in amino acids: CASSFTGLAANEQFF. The CDR3 DNA sequence: TGCGCCAGCAGCTTCACGGGACTAGCGGCAAATGAGCAGTTCTTC. The V and J genes are TRBV5-1 and TRBJ2-1, with 11 bases that match TRBD2. CDR3 length: 15 amino acids. V dropped 2 bases and J dropped 7; count of bases not matched to a gene: 5. Germline CDR1 is SGHRS and CDR2 is YFSETQ.

The table lists this clone with a count of one. The genes are TRBV4-1 and TRBJ1-1; perhaps TRBD1 as D (5 bases). The CDR3 runs 15 residues. CDR1 and CDR2 from the germline V gene are MGHRA and YSYEKL. Trimming stripped 1 base from V and 3 bases from J, with 12 bases between. Here the CDR3 reads CASSQARQSDTEAFF. Here the CDR3 DNA reads TGCGCCAGCAGCCAAGCTAGACAGAGCGACACTGAAGCTTTCTTT.

V gene TRBV6-5 combines with J gene TRBJ2-1, with a possible D match to TRBD2 (7 bases). V lost 2 bases and J 9 bases, leaving 11 bases between the germline ends. Germline assignment: CDR1 MNHEY and CDR2 SVGAGI. The CDR3 totals 13 residues. The CDR3 region is CASSYGGAGEQFF. CDR3 DNA: TGTGCCAGCAGTTACGGGGGGGCGGGTGAGCAGTTCTTC.

The chain employs TRBV28 and TRBJ2-7; the match to TRBD1 covers 9 bases. The CDR3 totals 13 residues. Trimming cost V 5 bases and J 3 bases; bases outside gene matches: 2. CDR1 is MDHEN and CDR2 is SYDVKM in the germline V gene. The CDR3 DNA reads TGTGCCAGCAGTCCGACAGGGGGCTACGAGCAGTACTTC. This gives the protein CASSPTGGYEQYF.

The chain employs TRBV6-1 and TRBJ2-7; TRBD1 agrees at 8 bases. Germline trimming cut 4 bases from V and 0 bases from J; bases unmatched to any gene: 5. The CDR3 loop spans 15 amino acids. CDR1 MNHNS and CDR2 SASEGT come from the germline V gene. CDR3 protein: CASSAQDRASYEQYF. For the CDR3, the DNA is TGTGCCAGCAGTGCCCAGGACAGGGCCTCCTACGAGCAGTACTTC.

The J gene is TRBJ2-1, the V gene TRBV4-1, with TRBD2 matching 13 bases. This CDR3 is built from 16 residues. Germline-derived CDR1 and CDR2 are MGHRA and YSYEKL. V lost 0 bases, J lost 8 bases, and 4 bases stayed unmatched. The CDR3 loop reads CASSQEGTSGVYEQFF. As DNA, the CDR3 is TGCGCCAGCAGCCAAGAAGGGACTAGCGGGGTCTATGAGCAGTTCTTC.

V is TRBV7-6 and J is TRBJ2-7; 8 bases match TRBD2. The J segment lost 6 bases and the V segment lost 3 bases, leaving 7 bases of the junction unmatched. Germline assignment: CDR1 SGHVS and CDR2 FNYEAQ. This CDR3 contains 14 residues. The CDR3 DNA reads TGTGCCAGCAGCTTCCCGGGGGGGCCGTCCGAGCAGTACTTC. Amino acid sequence: CASSFPGGPSEQYF. Full variable domain (remainder filled in from reference TRBV7-6 and TRBJ2-7): GAGVSQSPRYKVTKRGQDVALRCDPISGHVSLYWYRQALGQGPEFLTYFNYEAQQDKSGLPNDRFSAERPEGSISTLTIQRTEQRDSAMYRCASSFPGGPSEQYFGPGTRLTVT.

The chain recombines TRBV10-3 with TRBJ2-7; the match to TRBD2 covers 9 bases. The CDR3 is 14 amino acids. Germline assignment: CDR1 ENHRY and CDR2 SYGVKD. V gave up 6 bases and J gave up 4 bases; unmatched junction bases: 7. The CDR3 loop is CAIRAGGLNYEQYF. DNA for the CDR3: TGTGCCATCAGGGCGGGGGGGCTTAATTACGAGCAGTACTTC.

This rearrangement joins TRBV6-5 to TRBJ2-2; TRBD1 agrees at 7 bases. V lost 2 bases and J lost 5; bases outside the gene matches: 5. This CDR3 spans 15 amino acids. Germline V gene lookup returns CDR1 MNHEY and CDR2 SVGAGI. CDR3 bases: TGTGCCAGCAGTTACGAGGGGGCGAGGACCGGGGAGCTGTTTTTT. It encodes CASSYEGARTGELFF.

V is TRBV15 and J is TRBJ2-1, with 9 bases matching TRBD2. CDR3 length: 16 amino acids. Germline lookup yields CDR1 LNHNV and CDR2 YYDKDF (reference sequence). V was clipped by 1 base and J by 8 bases; unmatched bases: 9. The CDR3 DNA reads TGTGCCACCAGCAGAGTTTTAGCGGGGGCCGGGGATGAGCAGTTCTTC. Its translation: CATSRVLAGAGDEQFF.

The V gene is TRBV7-2, the J gene TRBJ2-7, with 10 bases aligning to TRBD1. This CDR3 is 14 amino acids long. J lost 7 bases, V lost 5 bases, and 8 bases had no gene match. Germline V gene data show CDR1 as SGHTA and CDR2 as FQGNSA. The CDR3 region has the DNA TGTGCCAGCAGCCGGGACAGGGGACAAGGGGAGCAGTACTTC. Translated, it gives CASSRDRGQGEQYF. Combining the CDR3 with reference TRBV7-2 and TRBJ2-7 gives the whole variable domain GAGVSQSPSNKVTEKGKDVELRCDPISGHTALYWYRQSLGQGLEFLIYFQGNSAPDKSGLPSDRFSAERTGGSVSTLTIQRTQQEDSAVYLCASSRDRGQGEQYFGPGTRLTVT.

This clone appeared once. CDR3 region: CAWSGLARREQYF. CDR3 bases: TGTGCCTGGAGTGGGCTAGCGCGGCGAGAGCAGTACTTC. The chain joins TRBV30 to TRBJ2-7; D is possibly TRBD2 (6 bases). Trimming took off 1 base at V and 7 bases at J, with 14 bases between the two ends. CDR3 size: 13 residues. Germline assignment: CDR1 GTSNPN and CDR2 SVGIG (reference sequence).

The V call is TRBV5-8, the J call TRBJ2-4; no definite D call. CDR1 is SGHTS and CDR2 is YDEGEE in the germline V gene. The CDR3 extends over 14 amino acids. The V end lost 0 bases, the J end lost 0 bases, and 4 bases lay between the germline ends. CDR3: CASSLDRAKNIQYF. The CDR3 region has the DNA TGTGCCAGCAGCTTGGATAGAGCCAAAAACATTCAGTACTTC.

The gene calls are TRBV10-3 and TRBJ2-1; TRBD2 matches at 12 bases. The junction had 6 bases not matched to a gene; V was cut back by 8 bases and J by 4 bases. The CDR3 spans 15 residues. Germline V gene sequence: CDR1 ENHRY, CDR2 SYGVKD. The CDR3 here is CAISPSGGEYNEQFF. The CDR3 nucleotides are TGTGCCATCTCGCCTAGCGGGGGGGAATACAATGAGCAGTTCTTC.

In its sample, this clone was seen once. V usage is TRBV10-3 and J usage is TRBJ2-7, with 7 bases aligning to TRBD2. Trimming cost V 4 bases and J 0 bases; bases outside gene matches: 6. CDR3 length: 15 residues. Looked up from germline, CDR1 is ENHRY and CDR2 is SYGVKD. The CDR3 reads CAISGGGLSSYEQYF. In DNA form, the CDR3 reads TGTGCCATCAGTGGGGGGGGTTTGAGCTCCTACGAGCAGTACTTC.

The chain uses TRBV9 and TRBJ2-6; 7 bases are a match to TRBD1. The germline CDR1 and CDR2 sequences are SGDLS and YYNGEE. The CDR3 sequence is 15 residues long. V shed 4 bases and J 2 bases; nucleotides not matched to a gene: 3. CDR3 sequence (DNA): TGTGCCAGCAGCCCAGACAGGGCTGGGGCCAACGTCCTGACTTTC. It codes for CASSPDRAGANVLTF.

V usage is TRBV29-1 and J usage is TRBJ2-7; TRBD1 might be the D (6 bases). This CDR3 spans 13 amino acids. V gave up 6 bases and J gave up 0 bases, with 12 bases separating them. In germline, CDR1 is SQVTM, CDR2 ANQGSEA. The DNA of the CDR3 is TGCAGCGTCCCAGGGGCGAGCTCCTACGAGCAGTACTTC. Translation gives CSVPGASSYEQYF.

V gene TRBV7-2 combines with J gene TRBJ2-5, with 10 bases matching TRBD2. Per germline, CDR1 SGHTA and CDR2 FQGNSA. The CDR3 has 14 amino acids. Trimming took 5 bases from V and 2 from J; bases not matched to a gene: 2. CDR3 amino acids: CASSRSGGQETQYF. CDR3 DNA: TGTGCCAGCAGCCGTAGCGGGGGGCAAGAGACCCAGTACTTC.

The chain carries TRBV6-5 and TRBJ1-6, with D possibly TRBD1 on 6 matching bases. V was clipped by 2 bases and J by 7 bases, with 12 bases between them. CDR3 length: 15 residues. Germline CDR1 MNHEY, CDR2 SVGAGI. In nucleotides, the CDR3 is TGTGCCAGCAGTTACGATCGGACAGCGAATTCACCCCTCCACTTT. Amino acid sequence: CASSYDRTANSPLHF.

The chain joins TRBV7-8 to TRBJ2-5, with 13 positions matching TRBD2. J lost 5 bases, V lost 6 bases, and 9 bases had no gene match. The germline gives CDR1 SGHVS, CDR2 FQNEAQ. This CDR3 region has 16 residues. Here the CDR3 reads CASSLRTSGGVETQYF. The CDR3 region has the DNA TGTGCCAGCAGTTTAAGGACTAGCGGGGGTGTGGAGACCCAGTACTTC.

This clone was observed a single time. This CDR3 is CASRGTNRGGYEQYF. The CDR3 bases are TGTGCCAGCAGGGGGACTAATCGGGGGGGCTACGAGCAGTACTTC. The chain is built from TRBV6-5 and TRBJ2-7, with 8 bases that match TRBD2. This CDR3 has 15 amino acids. Germline CDR1 MNHEY, CDR2 SVGAGI. V shed 6 bases and J 3 bases; nucleotides not matched to a gene: 10.

The CDR3 nucleotides are TGCGCCAGCAGCAAAACCACGGGGGGGCATGGGAATGAGCAGTTCTTC. Its translation is CASSKTTGGHGNEQFF. V is TRBV10-2 and J is TRBJ2-1; 8 bases fit TRBD2. The CDR3 contains 16 residues. V dropped 6 bases and J dropped 7; count of bases not matched to a gene: 14. Germline CDR1 and CDR2: WSHSY and SAAADI.

V usage is TRBV7-2 and J usage is TRBJ2-7, with TRBD2 matching 7 bases. CDR3 length equals 14 residues. Germline assignment: CDR1 SGHTA and CDR2 FQGNSA. The V segment lost 5 bases and the J segment 2 bases; nucleotides outside the gene matches: 6. For the CDR3, the DNA is TGTGCCAGCAGCCAGCCGGGAGGAACCTACGAGCAGTACTTC. Translated, it gives CASSQPGGTYEQYF.

This chain joins TRBV7-9 and TRBJ2-7, with D possibly matching TRBD1 (6 bases). CDR1 is SEHNR, CDR2 FQNEAQ, per germline (reference sequence). Trimming cost V 3 bases and J 4 bases, with 13 bases left between them. CDR3 length: 14 residues. CDR3 amino acids: CASSLGRGAYEQYF. The CDR3 region has the DNA TGTGCCAGCAGCTTGGGCAGGGGTGCATACGAGCAGTACTTC.

The gene calls are TRBV11-3 and TRBJ2-1; 7 bases line up with TRBD2. Per the germline V gene, CDR1 is SGHNT and CDR2 is YENEEA. This CDR3 contains 15 residues. After removal of 3 bases from V and 10 bases from J, the junction contained 12 bases not matched to a gene. CDR3 in amino acids: CASSFGRGSLSEQFF. CDR3 sequence (DNA): TGTGCCAGCAGCTTCGGGCGGGGGAGCCTAAGCGAGCAGTTCTTC.